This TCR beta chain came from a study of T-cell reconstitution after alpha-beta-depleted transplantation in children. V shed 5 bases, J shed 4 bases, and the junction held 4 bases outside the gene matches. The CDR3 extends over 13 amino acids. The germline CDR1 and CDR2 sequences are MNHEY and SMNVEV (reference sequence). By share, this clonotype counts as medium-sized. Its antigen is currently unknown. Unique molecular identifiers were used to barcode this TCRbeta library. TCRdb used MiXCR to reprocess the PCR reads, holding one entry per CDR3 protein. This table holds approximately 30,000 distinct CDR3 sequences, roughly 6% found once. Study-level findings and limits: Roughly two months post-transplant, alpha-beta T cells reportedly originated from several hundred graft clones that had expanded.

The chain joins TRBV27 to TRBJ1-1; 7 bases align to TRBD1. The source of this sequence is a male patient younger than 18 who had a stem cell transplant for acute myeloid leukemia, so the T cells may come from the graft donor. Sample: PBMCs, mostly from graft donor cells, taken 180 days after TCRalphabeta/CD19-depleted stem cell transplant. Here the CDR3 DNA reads TGTGCCAGCAGTGACAGGGTTAGCACTGAAGCTTTCTTT. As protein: CASSDRVSTEAFF.